This TCR beta chain derives from a study of T cell responses to AZD1222 COVID-19 vaccine (dated by TCRdb to the early 2020s). For context, the study as a whole: TCR sequencing was performed for 230 to 250 trial participants, of whom about 200 were given two doses of AZD1222 and roughly 25 were given two doses of MenACWY control vaccine. Trial participants were enrolled into age subgroups of 18-55, 56-69 and 70-plus years, which contained about 150, 28 and 57 TCR-sequenced participants, respectively.

The CDR3 regions of human TCRbeta chains were analyzed by immunosequencing. For the original study's pipeline: Repertoire TCRs were checked for matches against a reference library of SARS-CoV-2-specific TCRs that had been generated using the MIRA antigen-specificity platform. Breadth meant the fraction of unique TCRs that were SARS-CoV-2-associated, whereas depth meant the fraction of total T cells that were SARS-CoV-2-associated. Using the MIRA data, each spike-specific TCR was assigned both to the spike region to which the TCR was reactive and to a CD4 or CD8 class. Log10-transformed breadth and depth values were compared by one-way ANOVA with Sidak's multiple comparisons tests. In its TCRdb copy, this immuneACCESS table keeps in-frame sequences only and misses some clones. Where compared with another copy, unresolved V genes explain less than half of these, and the others have no known cause. Clonal size and the V and J genes are those of that table, whereas D and trimming came from the DNA. The table for this sample lists 99,000 or so clones; 89% of them were counted only once. The ten largest clones take up approximately 45% of the sample.

V is reduced by 4 bases and J by 8 bases, leaving a spacing of 22 bases between them. The germline V gene gives CDR1 as SGHRS and CDR2 as YFSETQ. CDR3 length: 16 amino acids, cysteine to phenylalanine. The retained sequence is limited to the CDR3, 48 bases, with the frame set at the first base. The full study reports these points: Spike-specific TCR breadth and depth rose significantly after two AZD1222 doses compared with day 0 and with MenACWY recipients. In the small 56-69-year group, the increase in depth fell short of significance, most likely because of low power. Most participants were white British and females outnumbered males, and the authors suggested that clonal diversity may have been underestimated. Because no day 14 peak-response samples were available, the repertoires could be characterized only after the peak T cell response. The whole spike protein was spanned by vaccine-associated CD4 TCRs, and dominant responses were seen in regions 160-218 and 743-854. Conclusions about previously exposed vaccinees were limited because only a handful of AZD1222 recipients were SARS-CoV-2 seropositive at baseline. Epitopes outside the regions mutated in the B.1.351 and B.1.1.7 variants were reportedly recognized by nearly half of the unique spike-specific TCRs.

Of note for this clone: Its specific antigen is unknown. No clone much larger than this one lies a single base away; base qualities are absent.

The meaning of the sample's time point label: about 28 days (+/-7) after the second vaccine dose. AZD1222 recipients whose second dose came at about 4 weeks and those whose second dose came at about 12 weeks were combined into one group, since spike-specific TCR depth and breadth did not differ between the two schedules. Vaccinee samples were obtained from the UK trials COV001 and COV002, which included a single-blind randomized controlled phase 2/3 trial of AZD1222 (ChAdOx1 nCoV-19) in healthy adults. Trial participant PBMC samples were collected at day 0 and day 28 after the second dose for TCRbeta chain sequencing.

This TCR derives from an adult who received the AZD1222 COVID-19 vaccine. The chain employs TRBV5-1 and TRBJ2-1, with no D gene named confidently. The specimen was peripheral blood, collected 28 days after the second AZD1222 dose. The DNA reads TGCGCCAGCAGCCTCGGTTCGGGTTACGCTTTCGATGAGCAGTTCTTC. This gives the protein CASSLGSGYAFDEQFF.